The 24 T cell receptor beta chains listed next were all sequenced from one sample in a study of T cell responses to AZD1222 COVID-19 vaccine. Profiling relied on immunoSEQ multiplex PCR, and the TCRdb table lists in-frame clones only, not all of them. The table shows 110,000 or so clones, with 86% occurring only once. Here the sequenced sample was peripheral blood, taken on day 0 of AZD1222 vaccination. Receptors originate from an adult in good health.

The V and J genes are TRBV3-1 (or the pseudogene TRBV3-2) and TRBJ2-1, with unresolved D. The CDR3 is 13 residues long. Germline V gives CDR1 LGHDT, CDR2 YNNKEL (reference sequence). The V end lost 5 bases, the J end lost 5 bases, and 10 bases lay between the germline ends. The CDR3 DNA follows: TGTGCCAGCAGCTCAGCCAATAACAATGAGCAGTTCTTC. Translation gives CASSSANNNEQFF.

The chain has TRBV6-1 and TRBJ1-3, with a tentative D call TRBD1 (5 bases). CDR3 length: 16 residues. The germline V and J ends were trimmed by 1 base and 3 bases, with 13 bases remaining between them. Germline V gene lookup returns CDR1 MNHNS and CDR2 SASEGT. The CDR3 protein is CASSEDGRRGGNTIYF. The DNA of the CDR3 is TGTGCCAGCAGTGAAGACGGGCGGAGGGGTGGAAACACCATATATTTT.

J is TRBJ1-6 and V is TRBV11-3; 8 positions agree with TRBD1. V was clipped by 5 bases and J by 5 bases; unmatched bases: 2. The germline gives CDR1 SGHNT, CDR2 YENEEA. The CDR3 length is 14 residues. CDR3 nucleotide sequence: TGTGCCAGCAGCCAGGACAGGGATAATTCACCCCTCCACTTT. Protein product: CASSQDRDNSPLHF.

The chain recombines TRBV29-1 with TRBJ1-2; 8 bases are a match to TRBD1. Germline CDR1 is SQVTM and CDR2 is ANQGSEA. This CDR3 spans 12 amino acids. V lost 4 bases, J lost 4 bases, and 2 bases stayed unmatched. CDR3 sequence (DNA): TGCAGCGTTGCACAGGGGGGCTATGGCTACACCTTC. Its translation: CSVAQGGYGYTF.

The CDR3 loop is CATSRHVLHGGAGTEAFF. The CDR3 DNA reads TGTGCCACCAGCAGACATGTATTACACGGAGGGGCGGGGACTGAAGCTTTCTTT. The chain joins TRBV15 to TRBJ1-1; D is possibly TRBD1 (5 bases). Trimming shortened V by 2 bases and J by 5 bases, and 24 bases separated the two germline ends. The V gene's germline CDR1 is LNHNV and CDR2 YYDKDF (reference sequence). The CDR3 is 18 residues long.

By share, this clone ranks as medium-sized (0.01 to 0.1%). The rearrangement uses TRBV5-4 and TRBJ2-5; no firm D call. V lost 7 bases to trimming and J lost 5 bases, with 12 bases between them. In germline, CDR1 is SGHNT, CDR2 YYREEE (reference sequence). The CDR3 is 12 amino acids. The CDR3 DNA reads as TGTGCCAGCCAAAGGGAATCGGAGACCCAGTACTTC. Its translation: CASQRESETQYF.

This chain joins TRBV7-2 and TRBJ2-7, with TRBD1 identical over 9 bases. This CDR3 region has 14 residues. The J segment lost 5 bases and the V segment lost 4 bases, leaving 6 bases of the junction unmatched. Germline CDR1 reads SGHTA; CDR2 reads FQGNSA. The CDR3 bases are TGTGCCAGCAGCTCCGGACAGGGGAGCAACGAGCAGTACTTC. The encoded protein is CASSSGQGSNEQYF.

This chain connects TRBV7-9 to TRBJ1-3, with 7 bases fitting TRBD1. This CDR3 has 17 amino acids. After removal of 4 bases from V and 0 bases from J, the junction contained 9 bases not matched to a gene. Looked up from germline, CDR1 is SEHNR and CDR2 is FQNEAQ (reference sequence). The CDR3 DNA reads as TGTGCCAGCAGCTCATTGGCCGGGACAGACTCTGGAAACACCATATATTTT. Encoded protein: CASSSLAGTDSGNTIYF. The whole variable domain, remainder taken from reference TRBV7-9 and TRBJ1-3, is DTGVSQNPRHKITKRGQNVTFRCDPISEHNRLYWYRQTLGQGPEFLTYFQNEAQLEKSRLLSDRFSAERPKGSFSTLEIQRTEQGDSAMYLCASSSLAGTDSGNTIYFGEGSWLTVV.

The chain links TRBV10-3 to TRBJ1-1; 10 bases are shared with TRBD1. Germline CDR1 reads ENHRY; CDR2 reads SYGVKD. CDR3 length: 14 amino acids. V was clipped by 6 bases and J by 7 bases; unmatched bases: 8. The CDR3 protein is CAISEGQGSYEAFF. DNA of the CDR3: TGTGCCATCAGCGAGGGACAGGGGAGTTATGAAGCTTTCTTT.

The rearrangement links TRBV4-2 to TRBJ2-3, with 7 bases identical to TRBD1. This CDR3 has 14 amino acids. CDR1 is LGHNA and CDR2 is YNFKEQ in the germline V gene. Unmatched junction bases numbered 5, after V lost 2 bases and J lost 6 bases. The CDR3 reads CASSQPGTADTQYF. The CDR3 DNA follows: TGTGCCAGCAGCCAACCCGGGACAGCCGATACGCAGTATTTT.

V and J are TRBV7-3 and TRBJ2-3; possibly TRBD2 for D (5 bases). The CDR3 covers 17 residues. V lost 0 bases to trimming and J lost 3 bases, with 16 bases between them. Germline V gene lookup returns CDR1 SGHTA and CDR2 FQGTGA. The CDR3 region is CASSLTAPGSGTDTQYF. As DNA, the CDR3 is TGTGCCAGCAGCTTAACGGCCCCGGGGTCGGGGACAGATACGCAGTATTTT. The variable domain in full, with the rest retrieved from reference TRBV7-3 and TRBJ2-3, is GAGVSQTPSNKVTEKGKYVELRCDPISGHTALYWYRQSLGQGPEFLIYFQGTGAADDSGLPNDRFFAVRPEGSVSTLKIQRTERGDSAVYLCASSLTAPGSGTDTQYFGPGTRLTVL.

The chain recombines TRBV24-1 with TRBJ2-1, with no clear D. CDR1 and CDR2 (germline): KGHDR, SFDVKD. The CDR3 consists of 12 residues. V was pared by 4 bases and J by 9 bases, with 9 bases between. DNA for the CDR3: TGTGCCACCAGTGAGGGGTCTGGTGAGCAGTTCTTC. Its translation: CATSEGSGEQFF.

The genes are TRBV7-2 and TRBJ1-2, with D maybe TRBD1 (6 bases). From germline, CDR1 is SGHTA and CDR2 FQGNSA. The length of the CDR3 is 16 residues. The germline V and J ends were trimmed by 1 base and 5 bases, with 17 bases remaining between them. The CDR3 DNA reads TGTGCCAGCAGCTTAGGGACAGCAATTTCCATATATGGCTACACCTTC. This gives the protein CASSLGTAISIYGYTF.

The chain carries TRBV24-1 and TRBJ1-4; 8 bases are shared with TRBD1. V trimming: 9 bases; J trimming: 8 bases; junction bases outside the gene matches: 10. Germline V lookup: CDR1 KGHDR, CDR2 SFDVKD. The CDR3 runs 14 residues. The CDR3 spells CATGTGGAREKLFF. CDR3 nucleotides: TGTGCCACCGGCACAGGGGGGGCAAGGGAAAAACTGTTTTTT.

V is TRBV2 and J is TRBJ2-5, with D perhaps matching TRBD1 (6 bases). This CDR3 has 14 amino acids. Germline CDR1 and CDR2: SNHLY and FYNNEI. Trimming took 8 bases from V and 5 from J, leaving 18 bases between them. Written as DNA, the CDR3 is TGTGCCAGCGGCGGTGCAGGGGTCGGGGAGACCCAGTACTTC. Protein: CASGGAGVGETQYF.

The chain's CDR3 is CASSYQGAEETQYF. CDR3 sequence (DNA): TGTGCCAGCAGCTACCAGGGGGCGGAAGAGACCCAGTACTTC. J is TRBJ2-5 and V is TRBV11-2; TRBD1 agrees at 8 bases. The CDR3 loop spans 14 amino acids. CDR1 and CDR2 from the germline V gene are SGHAT and FQNNGV. With 4 bases clipped from V and 3 bases from J, the junction kept 4 bases outside the gene matches.

This clone occurred many times. At one end the junction does not follow the germline gene, possibly because of a read error. The chain recombines TRBV3-1 (or the pseudogene TRBV3-2) with TRBJ2-4; perhaps TRBD1 as D (5 bases). The CDR3 extends over 13 amino acids. CDR1 is LGHDT, CDR2 YNNKEL, per germline (reference sequence). The chain's CDR3 is CASSPGARNIQYF. CDR3 coding DNA: TGTGCCAGCAGCCCTGGGGCCAGAAACATTCAGTACTTC.

As concerns this clone: Germline and junction disagree at one end, which may indicate a read error. The chain is built from TRBV5-4 and TRBJ1-6; 7 nucleotides line up with TRBD1. This CDR3 comprises 14 residues. Germline CDR1 reads SGHNT; CDR2 reads YYREEE (reference sequence). The CDR3 reads CASSSGTEASPPHF. As DNA, the CDR3 is TGTGCCAGCAGCTCCGGGACAGAGGCCTCACCCCCCCACTTT. Full variable domain (outside the CDR3, taken from reference TRBV5-4 and TRBJ1-6): ETGVTQSPTHLIKTRGQQVTLRCSSQSGHNTVSWYQQALGQGPQFIFQYYREEENGRGNFPPRFSGLQFPNYSSELNVNALELDDSALYLCASSSGTEASPPHFGNGTRLTVT.

This clone occurred once. V is TRBV19 and J is TRBJ1-2; a weak D match, TRBD1 (5 bases). Per germline, CDR1 LNHDA and CDR2 SQIVND (reference sequence). The ends were cut back, 0 bases at V and 0 bases at J, with 11 bases in the middle. CDR3 length: 16 residues. CDR3 DNA: TGTGCCAGTAGTATAGATCGGGGGAAAACTAACTATGGCTACACCTTC. This sequence encodes CASSIDRGKTNYGYTF.

The CDR3 DNA reads as TGTGCCAGCAGCCCCCTGGCAGGGCCCTATGGCTACACCTTC. As protein: CASSPLAGPYGYTF. The chain uses TRBV7-9 and TRBJ1-2; D may be TRBD1 (5 bases). V lost 5 bases to trimming and J lost 4 bases, with 14 bases between them. There are 14 residues in the CDR3. Per the germline V gene, CDR1 is SEHNR and CDR2 is FQNEAQ (reference sequence).

The gene calls are TRBV18 and TRBJ1-4; TRBD1 matches at 8 bases. This CDR3 has 14 residues. Trimming cost V 3 bases and J 8 bases; bases outside gene matches: 5. CDR1 is KGHSH and CDR2 is LQKENI in the germline V gene. The CDR3 DNA reads as TGTGCCAGCTCACCGACAGGGGTCGGGGAAAAACTGTTTTTT. Its translation is CASSPTGVGEKLFF.

This clone was observed a single time. The rearrangement uses TRBV5-1 and TRBJ1-4; D is undetermined. CDR3 length: 14 residues. The V end lost 3 bases, the J end lost 1 base, and 7 bases lay between the germline ends. Germline V gives CDR1 SGHRS, CDR2 YFSETQ. Written as DNA, the CDR3 is TGCGCCAGCAGCTGGCAAGAAACTAATGAAAAACTGTTTTTT. Its protein is CASSWQETNEKLFF.

The chain recombines TRBV6-6 with TRBJ2-7; possibly TRBD1 for D (6 bases). The ends were cut back, 10 bases at V and 3 bases at J, with 13 bases in the middle. Per the germline V gene, CDR1 is MNHNY and CDR2 is SVGAGI (reference sequence). This CDR3 comprises 12 residues. The CDR3 region is CATRGRHYEQYF. CDR3 bases: TGTGCCACCAGGGGTCGGCACTACGAGCAGTACTTC.

The chain employs TRBV7-8 and TRBJ1-2; 9 nucleotides line up with TRBD1. J was trimmed by 6 bases and V by 0 bases; bases with no gene match: 11. CDR3 length: 17 residues. CDR1 is SGHVS and CDR2 is FQNEAQ in the germline V gene. The CDR3 nucleotides read TGTGCCAGCAGCTTAGCGGGACAGGGAGGTAGAGGGCATGGCTACACCTTC. Translation: CASSLAGQGGRGHGYTF.